Shown below are 7 T cell receptor beta chains from a single sample sequenced in a study of T-cell reconstitution after alpha-beta-depleted transplantation in children. The TCRbeta library incorporated unique molecular identifiers. TCRdb called the PCR reads again in MiXCR, with one record for every CDR3 protein. Among 280,000 or so distinct CDR3 sequences listed, around 10% were seen once. This material consisted of peripheral blood, taken 180 days after TCRalphabeta/CD19-depleted stem cell transplant. Source of these receptors: a male patient aged 2 to 10 who had a stem cell transplant for chronic granulomatous disease, so the T cells may come from the graft donor.

This clonotype was seen ten or more times. The genes are TRBV20-1 and TRBJ2-7, with 7 bases identical to TRBD2. The germline CDR1 and CDR2 sequences are DFQATT and SNEGSKA (reference sequence). J was trimmed by 3 bases and V by 3 bases; bases with no gene match: 5. The CDR3 consists of 13 residues. The CDR3 is CSASPGGNYEQYF. CDR3 sequence (DNA): TGCAGTGCTAGCCCGGGAGGAAACTACGAGCAGTACTTC.

This clonotype was counted many times. The chain combines TRBV6-1 with TRBJ2-3, with 13 bases that match TRBD2. This CDR3 has 18 amino acids. CDR1 is MNHNS, CDR2 SASEGT, per germline. The V gene end was trimmed by 3 bases and the J gene end by 0 bases; junction bases not matched to a gene: 6. The CDR3 sequence is CASSDPTSGRPSTDTQYF. The DNA for the CDR3 is TGTGCCAGCAGTGACCCGACTAGCGGGAGGCCGAGCACAGATACGCAGTATTTT.

This clonotype was seen ten or more times. The chain links TRBV12-3 or TRBV12-4 to TRBJ1-2; 9 nucleotides match TRBD1. The V gene end was trimmed by 5 bases and the J gene end by 5 bases; junction bases not matched to a gene: 6. This CDR3 is 14 amino acids long. CDR3 protein: CASSIRTGVYGYTF. The CDR3 DNA sequence: TGTGCCAGCAGTATCAGGACAGGGGTGTATGGCTACACCTTC.

Ten or more counts support this clonotype. The rearrangement joins TRBV18 to TRBJ1-1; D ambiguous. The CDR3 runs to 13 residues. CDR1 KGHSH and CDR2 LQKENI come from the germline V gene. V shed 3 bases and J shed 4 bases, with 9 bases lying between them. As DNA, the CDR3 is TGTGCCAGCTCACCCGGACCAAGCACTGAAGCTTTCTTT. It translates to CASSPGPSTEAFF.

This clonotype was detected ten times or more. The chain recombines TRBV25-1 with TRBJ1-1; D uncertain. Between the trimmed V and J ends, which lost 7 bases and 0 bases, there was a span of 6 bases. This CDR3 has 12 amino acids. Germline V gives CDR1 MGHDK, CDR2 SYGVNS. CDR3 sequence: CASMALNTEAFF. The CDR3 coding sequence is TGTGCCAGCATGGCCTTGAACACTGAAGCTTTCTTT.

This clonotype was detected many times. The chain has TRBV7-2 and TRBJ2-7; no firm D call. Germline V gene lookup returns CDR1 SGHTA and CDR2 FQGNSA. Trimming took 8 bases from V and 0 from J, leaving 8 bases between them. This CDR3 is built from 12 residues. The CDR3 region is CASGLASYEQYF. CDR3 DNA: TGTGCCAGCGGCCTTGCCTCCTACGAGCAGTACTTC.

This clonotype occurred many times. The chain combines TRBV20-1 with TRBJ2-5, with 7 nucleotides matching TRBD2. This CDR3 comprises 15 residues. Losses at the gene ends were 4 bases for V and 7 bases for J; bases not matched to a gene: 15. CDR1 is DFQATT, CDR2 SNEGSKA, per germline (reference sequence). The CDR3 is CSANPRLAAGSTQYF. The CDR3 region has the DNA TGCAGTGCTAACCCCCGACTAGCCGCCGGATCGACCCAGTACTTC.